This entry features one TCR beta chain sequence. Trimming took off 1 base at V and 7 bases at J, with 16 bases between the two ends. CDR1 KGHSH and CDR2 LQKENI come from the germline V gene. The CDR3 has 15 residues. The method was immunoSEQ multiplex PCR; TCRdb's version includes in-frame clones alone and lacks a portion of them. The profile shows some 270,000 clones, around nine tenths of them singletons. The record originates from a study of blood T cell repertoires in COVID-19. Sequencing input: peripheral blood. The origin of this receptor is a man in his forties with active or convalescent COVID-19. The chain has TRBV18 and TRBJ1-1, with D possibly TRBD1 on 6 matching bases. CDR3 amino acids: CASSPLAQGQGEAFF. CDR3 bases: TGTGCCAGCTCACCACTCGCTCAGGGGCAAGGTGAAGCTTTCTTT.